This TCR beta chain was recorded in a study of T cell changes during pregnancy in multiple sclerosis. The CDR3 covers 12 residues. Deletions cut 8 bases from V and 6 bases from J, with 12 bases between. Germline CDR1 LNHDA, CDR2 SQIVND (reference sequence). Generated by immunoSEQ multiplex PCR, the TCRdb table keeps only in-frame clones and is missing some. The repertoire holds approximately 49,000 clones, about 92% seen once, with about 0.99% in the top ten. The sequenced sample was peripheral blood, obtained after pregnancy. This chain uses TRBV19 with TRBJ2-3; tentative D call: TRBD2 (6 bases). The TCR comes from a female donor with multiple sclerosis, enrolled in a pregnancy study. The CDR3 nucleotides read TGTGCCAGTGGGACTTCCCCGGATACGCAGTATTTT. This codes for CASGTSPDTQYF.